These T cell receptor beta chains were read from a single sample in a study of blood T cell repertoires in COVID-19. Repertoires were generated with immunoSEQ multiplex PCR, while TCRdb's copy carries only in-frame clones and drops some. Found here are around 250,000 clones, 85% to 90% of them singletons; the top ten hold 7.1%. Sequencing input: peripheral blood. These receptors all come from a woman aged 65 to 85 with active or convalescent COVID-19. Each CDR3 is given with its conserved first and last residue. The D gene is left open where the match is weak. Size is omitted from some rows. Given values are once, few, many or a class for expanded clones.

TRBD1 | 15 | TRBJ2-3 | NA | TRBV10-1 | CASGFGTGEQDTQYF | TGCGCCAGCGGGTTCGGGACAGGGGAACAGGATACGCAGTATTTT
TRBD1 | 13 | TRBJ1-2 | NA | TRBV4-3 | CASSFTGAQGYTF | TGCGCCAGCAGCTTCACAGGGGCGCAGGGCTACACCTTC
TRBD1 | 16 | TRBJ1-2 | NA | TRBV4-2 | CASSQDLGQENVGYTF | TGTGCCAGCAGCCAAGACTTGGGACAGGAGAATGTGGGCTACACCTTC
TRBD1 | 15 | TRBJ2-3 | NA | TRBV18 | CASSPGTVGTDTQYF | TGTGCCAGCTCCCCCGGGACAGTAGGCACAGATACGCAGTATTTT
NA | 13 | TRBJ1-1 | NA | TRBV27 | CATRGAGLTEAFF | TGTGCCACCCGGGGGGCAGGACTTACTGAAGCTTTCTTT
TRBD1 | 14 | TRBJ1-1 | once | TRBV7-2 | CASMTDRAGTEAFF | TGTGCCAGCATGACCGACAGGGCAGGGACTGAAGCTTTCTTT
NA | 14 | TRBJ1-3 | few | TRBV19 | CASSTQASGNTIYF | TGTGCCAGTAGCACCCAGGCCTCTGGAAACACCATATATTTT
TRBD2 | 15 | TRBJ2-5 | NA | TRBV7-2 | CASSLGLAGKETQYF | TGTGCCAGCAGCTTAGGACTAGCGGGTAAAGAGACCCAGTACTTC
NA | 12 | TRBJ2-3 | NA | TRBV6-2/TRBV6-3 | CASSTATIEQYF | TGTGCCAGCAGTACCGCGACTATTGAGCAGTATTTT
NA | 13 | TRBJ1-1 | NA | TRBV14 | CASSPVQNTEAFF | TGTGCCAGCAGCCCTGTACAAAACACTGAAGCTTTCTTT
NA | 14 | TRBJ2-2 | NA | TRBV27 | CASLAGPNTGELFF | TGTGCCAGCCTCGCAGGCCCTAACACCGGGGAGCTGTTTTTT
NA | 14 | TRBJ1-1 | few | TRBV5-1 | CASSLMRMNTEAFF | TGCGCCAGCAGCTTGATGAGGATGAACACTGAAGCTTTCTTT
NA | 13 | TRBJ1-2 | NA | TRBV6-5 | CASRGEAFYGYTF | TGTGCCAGCAGGGGGGAGGCCTTCTATGGCTACACCTTC
TRBD1 | 15 | TRBJ1-1 | once | TRBV11-2 | CASSPVYRGGTEAFF | TGTGCCAGCAGCCCTGTCTACAGGGGAGGCACTGAAGCTTTCTTT
TRBD1 | 14 | TRBJ1-5 | NA | TRBV6-2/TRBV6-3 | CASSFGQVNQPQHF | TGTGCCAGCAGTTTCGGACAGGTTAATCAGCCCCAGCATTTT
NA | 14 | TRBJ2-3 | NA | TRBV6-5 | CASRRGGGKDTQYF | TGTGCCAGCAGGAGAGGAGGGGGCAAAGATACGCAGTATTTT
NA | 14 | TRBJ1-3 | NA | TRBV19 | CASSLMGAGNTIYF | TGTGCCAGTAGCCTAATGGGCGCTGGAAACACCATATATTTT
NA | 14 | TRBJ1-1 | once | TRBV6-6 | CASSQTGLDTEAFF | TGTGCCAGCAGCCAAACAGGGTTGGACACTGAAGCTTTCTTT
NA | 10 | TRBJ2-2 | NA | TRBV10-3 | CASGWGELFF | TGTGCCAGCGGTTGGGGGGAGCTGTTTTTT
TRBD1 | 14 | TRBJ1-1 | NA | TRBV25-1 | CASSRQGRGTEAFF | TGTGCCAGCAGTCGACAGGGGAGGGGCACTGAAGCTTTCTTT
NA | 14 | TRBJ1-1 | few | TRBV16 | CASSRPGGGTEAFF | TGTGCCAGCAGCAGACCGGGGGGGGGCACTGAAGCTTTCTTT
NA | 14 | TRBJ1-2 | few | TRBV19 | CASSIAAANYGYTF | TGTGCCAGTAGTATAGCCGCGGCTAACTATGGCTACACCTTC
NA | 11 | TRBJ2-5 | NA | TRBV20-1 | CSAREGGTQYF | TGCAGTGCTAGGGAGGGCGGGACCCAGTACTTC
TRBD1 | 16 | TRBJ2-7 | NA | TRBV6-6 | CASSPRGTGPSYEQYF | TGTGCCAGCAGCCCTCGCGGGACAGGACCCTCCTACGAGCAGTACTTC
NA | 13 | TRBJ1-3 | NA | TRBV10-3 | CATVRGSGNTIYF | TGTGCCACCGTTAGAGGCTCTGGAAACACCATATATTTT
NA | 14 | TRBJ1-2 | few | TRBV11-2 | CASSPERGKVGYTF | TGTGCCAGCAGCCCCGAAAGGGGGAAGGTCGGCTACACCTTC
TRBD1 | 12 | TRBJ1-1 | NA | TRBV5-1 | CASQGQDTEAFF | TGCGCCAGTCAGGGACAGGACACTGAAGCTTTCTTT
NA | 15 | TRBJ1-3 | once | TRBV7-3 | CASSEQGSGGNTIYF | TGTGCCAGCAGCGAACAGGGAAGTGGTGGAAACACCATATATTTT
NA | 12 | TRBJ1-1 | NA | TRBV11-3 | CASSSTSTEAFF | TGTGCCAGCAGCTCTACGAGCACTGAAGCTTTCTTT
NA | 15 | TRBJ2-2 | NA | TRBV19 | CASRNFEADTGELFF | TGTGCCAGTAGGAATTTTGAGGCGGACACCGGGGAGCTGTTTTTT